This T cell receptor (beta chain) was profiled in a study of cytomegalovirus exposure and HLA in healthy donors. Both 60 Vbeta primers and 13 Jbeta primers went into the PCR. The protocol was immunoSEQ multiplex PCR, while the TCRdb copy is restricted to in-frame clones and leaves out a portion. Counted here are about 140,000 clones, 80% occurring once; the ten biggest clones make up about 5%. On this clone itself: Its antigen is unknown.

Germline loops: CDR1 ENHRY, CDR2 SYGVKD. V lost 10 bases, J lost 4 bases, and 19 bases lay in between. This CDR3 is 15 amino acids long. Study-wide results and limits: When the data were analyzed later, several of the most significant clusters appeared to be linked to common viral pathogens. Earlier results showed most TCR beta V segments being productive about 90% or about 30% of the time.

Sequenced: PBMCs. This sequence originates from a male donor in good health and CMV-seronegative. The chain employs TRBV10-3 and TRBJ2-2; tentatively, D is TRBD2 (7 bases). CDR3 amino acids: CATSHAGAPTGELFF. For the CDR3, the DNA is TGTGCCACCAGCCACGCGGGGGCACCCACCGGGGAGCTGTTTTTT.